Below are 31 T cell receptor beta chains sequenced from a single sample in a study of tumor-infiltrating lymphocytes in primary liver carcinoma. Germline DNA was extracted too, while blood RNA derived from unsorted whole blood. Using a constant-region primer together with ProtoScript II reverse transcriptase, TCR beta cDNA was made from 500 to 650 ng of total RNA. Investigators got TCR beta libraries out of three nested multiplex PCR rounds, done with slightly modified ARM-PCR. Rounds one and two of PCR, each of 9 to 11 cycles, were primed with TRBV1-TRBV30 forward primers and a C-beta reverse primer. TCRdb called the multiplex PCR reads again in MiXCR, with one record for every CDR3 protein. The top ten clones hold about 6.5% of a sample with approximately 330,000 distinct CDR3 sequences, less than 75% of them seen once. Sample: peripheral blood. Receptors were obtained from a man aged 40-49 years with primary liver carcinoma and hepatitis B virus infection.

This chain joins TRBV11-2 and TRBJ2-5; unclear D gene. CDR1 and CDR2 (germline): SGHAT, FQNNGV. The CDR3 extends over 12 amino acids. CDR3 amino acids: CARSLLGETQYF. CDR3 in DNA: TGTGCTAGGAGCCTACTTGGGGAGACCCAGTACTTC.

This clonotype came up many times. The V gene is TRBV4-1, the J gene TRBJ1-1; D is possibly TRBD1 (5 bases). This CDR3 is 19 amino acids long. V gave up 2 bases and J gave up 4 bases, with 26 bases separating them. The V gene's germline CDR1 is MGHRA and CDR2 YSYEKL. The CDR3 sequence: CASSQLLGPDSIYGTEAFF. The CDR3 coding sequence is TGCGCCAGCAGCCAATTGTTGGGACCGGATAGTATTTATGGCACTGAAGCTTTCTTT.

The chain carries TRBV11-2 and TRBJ2-1; D perhaps matches TRBD2 (5 bases). Germline V gene sequence: CDR1 SGHAT, CDR2 FQNNGV. The length of the CDR3 is 15 residues. Deletions cut 4 bases from V and 7 bases from J, with 17 bases between. CDR3 sequence (DNA): TGTGCCAGCAGCTCGCCCCAAGGGTGCGGGAATGAGCAGTTCTTC. It is translated as CASSSPQGCGNEQFF.

This clonotype appeared once. CDR3 bases: TGCAGCGTTCAGACTAGCGGGACCTCCTACATGGAGCAGTTCTTC. Translating gives CSVQTSGTSYMEQFF. The rearrangement joins TRBV29-1 to TRBJ2-1; 11 bases agree with TRBD2. The V gene end was trimmed by 5 bases and the J gene end by 10 bases; junction bases not matched to a gene: 13. Germline lookup yields CDR1 SQVTM and CDR2 ANQGSEA. The CDR3 totals 15 residues.

This clonotype was counted many times. The CDR3 nucleotides are TGTGCCAGCGGGTTAGGGGCCCGCGGAGAGCCCCAGCATTTT. It specifies CASGLGARGEPQHF. V and J are TRBV12-3 or TRBV12-4 and TRBJ1-5, with TRBD1 as a possible D gene (5 bases). Trimming stripped 8 bases from V and 8 bases from J, with 19 bases between. The CDR3 runs to 14 residues.

A note on this clonotype: This clone may be a read error of a much larger clone one base away. The rearrangement joins TRBV6-5 to TRBJ2-7; maybe TRBD2 (5 bases). There are 16 residues in the CDR3. Germline CDR1 MNHEY, CDR2 SVGAGI. The CDR3 coding sequence is TGTGCCAGCAGGACGATCGGCCGAGGGAACCCCTACGACCAGTACTTC. It specifies CASRTIGRGNPYDQYF.

The table lists this clonotype with a few counts. The CDR3 protein is CAHGQETQYF. The CDR3 coding sequence is TGTGCCCACGGGCAAGAGACCCAGTACTTC. The rearrangement uses TRBV30 and TRBJ2-5; D ambiguous. The CDR3 totals 10 residues. Germline loops: CDR1 GTSNPN, CDR2 SVGIG (reference sequence). V shed 8 bases and J shed 2 bases, with 6 bases lying between them.

With regard to this clonotype: A much larger clone sits a single nucleotide away, making a read error possible. J is TRBJ2-1 and V is TRBV10-3; D gene ambiguous. Germline CDR1 reads ENHRY; CDR2 reads SYGVKD. The CDR3 is 14 amino acids. V was shortened by 4 bases and J by 6 bases, with 13 bases between the two germline ends. The CDR3 sequence is CAISGGTEVNEQFF. Here the CDR3 DNA reads TGTGCCATCAGTGGGGGAACTGAGGTCAATGAGCAGTTCTTC.

Concerning this clonotype: A much larger clone differs from this one at a single base, so this may be a read error. The chain recombines TRBV10-3 with TRBJ2-7; 7 bases map to TRBD1. The CDR3 is 13 residues long. The germline V gene encodes CDR1 ENHRY and CDR2 SYGVKD. The CDR3, as DNA: TGTGCCATCAGGGGGACAGACTCCTACGTGCAGTACTTC. It encodes CAIRGTDSYVQYF.

With regard to this clonotype: The CDR3 end shows no conserved phenylalanine or tryptophan, and so a read error is likely. J is TRBJ2-7 and V is TRBV6-6, with TRBD2 matching over 11 bases. The CDR3 has 17 amino acids. Germline assignment: CDR1 MNHNY and CDR2 SVGAGI (reference sequence). Unmatched junction bases numbered 4, after V lost 0 bases and J lost 0 bases. CDR3 in amino acids: CASSYSPTSGVSYEQYL. The DNA of the CDR3 is TGTGCCAGCAGTTACTCGCCGACTAGCGGGGTCTCCTACGAGCAGTACTTA.

On this clonotype itself: The junction shows a germline mismatch at one end, possibly a read error. V usage is TRBV7-8 and J usage is TRBJ1-5; a weak D match, TRBD1 (6 bases). Germline CDR1 SGHVS, CDR2 FQNEAQ. The CDR3 has 19 amino acids. This CDR3 is CASSLAGRGIFDGNQLQHF. CDR3 in DNA: TGTGCCAGCAGCTTAGCCGGCAGGGGTATCTTTGATGGCAATCAGCTCCAGCATTTT.

The chain is built from TRBV7-9 and TRBJ1-5, with D possibly TRBD1 on 5 matching bases. Germline CDR1 and CDR2: SEHNR and FQNEAQ (reference sequence). Between the trimmed V and J ends, which lost 5 bases and 2 bases, there was a span of 19 bases. CDR3 length equals 17 residues. The CDR3 coding sequence is TGTGCCAGCAGCCAGGACGGGACGGACTATGGCAATCAGCCCCAGCATTTT. Translated, it gives CASSQDGTDYGNQPQHF.

The rearrangement uses TRBV10-3 and TRBJ1-1; a possible D gene is TRBD1 (5 bases). There are 14 residues in the CDR3. The V gene's germline CDR1 is ENHRY and CDR2 SYGVKD. With 2 bases removed from V and 5 bases from J, the gap between germline ends came to 12 bases. The DNA of the CDR3 is TGTGCCATCAGTGAGGAAGGGGTCGGTACTGAAGCTTTCTTT. It yields the protein CAISEEGVGTEAFF.

This clonotype was found once. A much larger clone differs from this one at a single base, so this may be a read error. V gene TRBV6-6 combines with J gene TRBJ1-2, with TRBD1 as a possible D gene (6 bases). The CDR3 runs 14 residues. CDR1 and CDR2 (germline): MNHNY, SVGAGI (reference sequence). Trimming stripped 8 bases from V and 0 bases from J, with 13 bases between. CDR3: CASGGQGTNYGYTF. CDR3 bases: TGTGCCAGCGGTGGGCAGGGGACTAACTATGGCTACACCTTC.

This clonotype was counted at least ten times. V and J are TRBV11-2 and TRBJ1-1; TRBD1 matches at 8 bases. Germline CDR1 and CDR2: SGHAT and FQNNGV. The CDR3 sequence is 15 residues long. V gave up 0 bases and J gave up 4 bases; unmatched junction bases: 4. Here the CDR3 reads CASSLDRGRLTEAFF. The CDR3 nucleotides are TGTGCCAGCAGCTTAGACAGGGGGCGGCTCACTGAAGCTTTCTTT.

A word on this clonotype: Lacking the conserved final phenylalanine or tryptophan, this CDR3 likely reflects a read error. The chain employs TRBV18 and TRBJ2-4; TRBD1 agrees at 7 bases. CDR1 is KGHSH and CDR2 is LQKENI in the germline V gene. J lost 9 bases, V lost 4 bases, and 12 bases had no gene match. CDR3 length: 15 residues. CDR3 DNA: TGTGCCAGCTCACTGGAACAGGGGTTGGAAGGCATTCAGTACTTA. Translation gives CASSLEQGLEGIQYL.

Many counts were recorded for this clonotype. The rearrangement links TRBV6-2 or TRBV6-3 to TRBJ2-1, with TRBD2 identical over 12 bases. Germline trimming cut 6 bases from V and 6 bases from J; bases unmatched to any gene: 12. Per the germline V gene, CDR1 is MNHEY and CDR2 is SVGEGT. CDR3 length: 17 amino acids. The CDR3 spells CASSPGPLAGGRNEQFF. CDR3 DNA sequence: TGTGCCAGCAGCCCCGGGCCACTAGCGGGAGGTCGCAATGAGCAGTTCTTC.

As for this clonotype: A single base separates this from a much larger clone, so it may be a read error. This chain uses TRBV12-3 or TRBV12-4 with TRBJ2-6; D possibly corresponds to TRBD1 (6 bases). The CDR3 has 15 amino acids. CDR3 in DNA: TGTGTCAGCACCAAAGGGGGTGTCGGGGCCAACGTCCTGACTTTC. Translated: CVSTKGGVGANVLTF.

The chain uses TRBV6-1 and TRBJ2-1, with D maybe TRBD2 (5 bases). CDR1 MNHNS and CDR2 SASEGT come from the germline V gene. The CDR3 consists of 16 residues. The V end was cut by 0 bases, the J end by 6 bases, with 15 bases between. This CDR3 reads CASSEAGRRGRNEQFF. The CDR3 nucleotides read TGTGCCAGCAGTGAAGCGGGAAGACGGGGTCGCAATGAGCAGTTCTTC.

The chain is built from TRBV11-2 and TRBJ2-1; no reliable D call. The CDR3 consists of 14 residues. Germline assignment: CDR1 SGHAT and CDR2 FQNNGV. V was trimmed by 11 bases and J by 15 bases, leaving 29 bases between them. CDR3 region: CAGSIDSGPNERFF. In DNA, the CDR3 is TGTGCCGGTAGTATAGATTCAGGACCGAATGAGAGGTTCTTC.

Of note for this clonotype: A read error may produce the germline difference seen at one junction end. This chain uses TRBV5-6 with TRBJ2-1; TRBD2 might be the D (5 bases). CDR1 SGHDT and CDR2 YYEEEE come from the germline V gene. This CDR3 region has 14 residues. CDR3 DNA sequence: TGTGCCAGCACCCCGGGGTACCCAGACAATGAGCAGTCCTTC. It specifies CASTPGYPDNEQSF.

This clonotype has a handful of counts. The CDR3 nucleotides are TGTGCCAGCAGCGGAGGTGGTGGGACAGACCTCACAGATACGCAGTATTTT. As protein: CASSGGGGTDLTDTQYF. The V and J genes are TRBV5-4 and TRBJ2-3, with 7 bases fitting TRBD1. After removal of 4 bases from V and 2 bases from J, the junction contained 13 bases not matched to a gene. Germline CDR1 reads SGHNT; CDR2 reads YYREEE (reference sequence). The CDR3 extends over 17 amino acids.

This clonotype was seen a single time. A much larger clone differs from this one at a single base, so this may be a read error. V usage is TRBV12-3 or TRBV12-4 and J usage is TRBJ2-3; D gene ambiguous. CDR3 size: 12 residues. As DNA, the CDR3 is TGTGCCAGGAGTTTGAACGCGGATACGCAGTATTTT. It codes for CARSLNADTQYF.

Comments on this clonotype: One junction end disagrees with the germline gene, perhaps due to a read error. The gene calls are TRBV11-1 and TRBJ2-1; D might be TRBD1 (5 bases). Germline V gene data show CDR1 as SGHAT and CDR2 as FQDESV (reference sequence). CDR3 size: 13 residues. The CDR3 sequence: CTSSSRQFSEQFF. The CDR3 bases are TGTACCAGCAGCTCTCGACAGTTCAGTGAGCAGTTCTTC.

As to this clonotype: With a much larger clone just one base away, this may be a read error. This sequence joins TRBV10-2 and TRBJ2-7, with D possibly matching TRBD1 (6 bases). Trimming pared 10 bases from V and 6 bases from J, leaving 19 bases between. CDR1 and CDR2 (germline): WSHSY, SAAADI. CDR3 length equals 13 residues. The CDR3 nucleotides read TGCGCCACCGCCCAAGGGGGAATAGGCGAGCAGTACTTC. Amino acids: CATAQGGIGEQYF.

This rearrangement joins TRBV5-6 to TRBJ2-1; D is possibly TRBD1 (5 bases). The CDR3 extends over 17 amino acids. Per the germline V gene, CDR1 is SGHDT and CDR2 is YYEEEE. The V gene lost 0 bases and the J gene lost 2 bases, with 15 bases spanning the gap. The CDR3 region is CASSLGDSLSTYNEQFF. The CDR3 DNA follows: TGTGCCAGCAGCTTGGGCGACAGCTTGAGCACCTACAATGAGCAGTTCTTC.

This clonotype appeared a single time. The chain has TRBV28 and TRBJ2-2; possibly TRBD1 or TRBD2 for D (5 bases each). Germline assignment: CDR1 MDHEN and CDR2 SYDVKM. Trimming removed 4 bases at V and 12 bases at J, with 18 bases between. CDR3 size: 14 residues. The CDR3 loop reads CASSSLGASVQLFF. The CDR3 bases are TGTGCCAGCAGTTCACTCGGGGCCTCCGTCCAGCTGTTTTTT.

The CDR3 nucleotides read TGTGCCAGCATGCAGGACGGCAACACTGAAGCTTTCTTT. It yields the protein CASMQDGNTEAFF. The chain combines TRBV6-2 or TRBV6-3 with TRBJ1-1; no firm D call. Germline CDR1 is MNHEY and CDR2 is SVGEGT. Trimming took off 7 bases at V and 2 bases at J, with 11 bases between the two ends. The CDR3 extends over 13 amino acids.

Points on this clonotype: Likely a read error: the CDR3 ends without its conserved phenylalanine or tryptophan. The chain couples TRBV4-1 to TRBJ1-3; D unclear. This CDR3 contains 16 residues. Germline V gene lookup returns CDR1 MGHRA and CDR2 YSYEKL. The chain's CDR3 is CVSSQESGLSGNTIYS. CDR3 bases: TGCGTCAGCAGCCAAGAGAGCGGGCTCTCTGGAAACACCATATATTCT.

This clonotype came up many times. The chain uses TRBV6-2 or TRBV6-3 and TRBJ2-2; 7 nucleotides align to TRBD2. The CDR3 consists of 13 residues. The germline V gene encodes CDR1 MNHEY and CDR2 SVGEGT. V lost 8 bases to trimming and J lost 0 bases; unmatched junction nucleotides: 0. CDR3 sequence reads: CASGTTNTGELFF. The CDR3 bases are TGTGCCAGCGGGACTACGAACACCGGGGAGCTGTTTTTT.

Notes on this clonotype: Being one base from a much bigger clone, this may be a read error. Here the CDR3 omits its conserved ending phenylalanine or tryptophan, so a read error is the likely source. J is TRBJ2-7 and V is TRBV11-2; D not certain. Germline CDR1 SGHAT, CDR2 FQNNGV. The CDR3 runs 15 residues. CDR3 DNA sequence: TGTGCCTGCAGCTTCACATCTATCCTTGGACACGAGCAGTACTCC. Protein: CACSFTSILGHEQYS.